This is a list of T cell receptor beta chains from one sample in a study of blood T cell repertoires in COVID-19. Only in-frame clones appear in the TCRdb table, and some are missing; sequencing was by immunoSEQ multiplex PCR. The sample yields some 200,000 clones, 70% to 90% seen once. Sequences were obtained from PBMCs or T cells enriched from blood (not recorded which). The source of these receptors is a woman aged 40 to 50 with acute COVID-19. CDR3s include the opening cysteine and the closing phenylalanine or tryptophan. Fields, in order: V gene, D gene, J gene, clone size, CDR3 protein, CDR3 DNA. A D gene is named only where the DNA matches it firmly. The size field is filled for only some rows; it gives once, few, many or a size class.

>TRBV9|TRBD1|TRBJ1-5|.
CASSVTGSNQPQHF
TGTGCCAGCAGCGTGACAGGGAGTAATCAGCCCCAGCATTTT
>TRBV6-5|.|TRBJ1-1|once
CASSYSTEGTEAFF
TGTGCCAGCAGTTACTCGACGGAGGGGACCGAAGCTTTCTTT
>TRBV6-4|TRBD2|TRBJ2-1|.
CASSDSGGAPYNEQFF
TGTGCCAGCAGTGACAGCGGGGGGGCCCCCTACAATGAGCAGTTCTTC
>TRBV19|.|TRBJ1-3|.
CASSSRGTGNTIYF
TGTGCCAGTAGTTCAAGGGGAACCGGAAACACCATATATTTT
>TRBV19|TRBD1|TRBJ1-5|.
CASSIRRGQGAIQPQHF
TGTGCCAGTAGTATAAGACGTGGTCAGGGGGCGATTCAGCCCCAGCATTTT
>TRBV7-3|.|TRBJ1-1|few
CASSLGRNTEAFF
TGTGCCAGCAGCTTAGGCCGGAACACTGAAGCTTTCTTT
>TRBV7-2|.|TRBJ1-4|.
CASSPPWPNEKLFF
TGTGCCAGCAGCCCCCCATGGCCTAATGAAAAACTGTTTTTT
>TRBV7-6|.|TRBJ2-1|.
CASSLGLEYNEQFF
TGTGCCAGCAGCTTAGGGCTAGAATACAATGAGCAGTTCTTC
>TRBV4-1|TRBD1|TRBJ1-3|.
CASSQPGQRNTIYF
TGCGCCAGCAGCCAACCGGGACAGAGAAACACCATATATTTT
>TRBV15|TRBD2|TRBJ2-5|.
CATRPGGVETQYF
TGTGCCACCCGACCTGGGGGGGTAGAGACCCAGTACTTC
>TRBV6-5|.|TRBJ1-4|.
CASKGENEKLFF
TGTGCCAGCAAGGGGGAAAATGAAAAACTGTTTTTT
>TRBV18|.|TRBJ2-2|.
CASSPLTGEVGELFF
TGTGCCAGCTCACCCTTGACAGGAGAGGTCGGGGAGCTGTTTTTT
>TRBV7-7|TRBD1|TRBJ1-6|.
CASSLPGQGASPLHF
TGTGCCAGCAGCTTACCGGGACAGGGGGCTTCACCCCTCCACTTT
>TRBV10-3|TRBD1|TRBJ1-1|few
CAISATNRGWNTEAFF
TGTGCCATCAGTGCAACGAACAGGGGTTGGAACACTGAAGCTTTCTTT
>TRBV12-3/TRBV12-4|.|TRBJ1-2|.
CASSPTENYGYTF
TGTGCCAGCAGTCCGACAGAGAACTATGGCTACACCTTC
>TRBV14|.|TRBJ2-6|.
CASSQGGRQISGANVLTF
TGTGCCAGCAGCCAAGGGGGGAGGCAGATCTCTGGGGCCAACGTCCTGACTTTC
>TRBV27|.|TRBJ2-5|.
CASSLYRDTGLMNQETQYF
TGTGCCAGCAGTTTATACCGGGACACCGGGCTAATGAATCAAGAGACCCAGTACTTC
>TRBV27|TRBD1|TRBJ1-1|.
CASSLTWTGSTEAFF
TGTGCCAGCAGTCTCACTTGGACAGGGTCAACTGAAGCTTTCTTT
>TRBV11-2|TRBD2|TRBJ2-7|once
CASSFTSGGAYEQYF
TGTGCCAGCAGCTTCACTAGCGGGGGGGCCTACGAGCAGTACTTC
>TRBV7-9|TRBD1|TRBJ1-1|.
CASSYGTDTEAFF
TGTGCCAGCAGCTACGGGACAGACACTGAAGCTTTCTTT
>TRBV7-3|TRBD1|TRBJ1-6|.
CASSTTGENNSPLHF
TGTGCCAGCAGCACGACAGGGGAGAATAATTCACCCCTCCACTTT
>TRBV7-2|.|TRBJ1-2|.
CASSPFWTENGYTF
TGTGCCAGCAGCCCCTTTTGGACAGAAAATGGCTACACCTTC
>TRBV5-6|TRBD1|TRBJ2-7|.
CASSYRGHRPYEQYF
TGTGCCAGCAGCTATAGGGGGCATAGACCCTACGAGCAGTACTTC
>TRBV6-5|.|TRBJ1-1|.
CASSHSTNTEAFF
TGTGCCAGCAGTCATAGTACGAACACTGAAGCTTTCTTT
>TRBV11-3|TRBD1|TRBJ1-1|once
CASSGIGQGEAFF
TGTGCCAGCAGCGGCATTGGACAGGGTGAAGCTTTCTTT
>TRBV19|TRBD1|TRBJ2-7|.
CASGQVYEQYF
TGTGCCAGTGGACAGGTTTACGAGCAGTACTTC
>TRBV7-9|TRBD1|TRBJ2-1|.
CASSLRTGGGNEQFF
TGTGCCAGCAGCTTACGGACAGGGGGCGGGAATGAGCAGTTCTTC
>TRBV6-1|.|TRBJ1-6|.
CASSEPTPLHF
TGTGCCAGCAGTGAACCAACACCCCTCCACTTT
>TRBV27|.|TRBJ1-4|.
CASSLQLRGEGEKLFF
TGTGCCAGCAGCTTACAACTTAGGGGCGAAGGTGAAAAACTGTTTTTT
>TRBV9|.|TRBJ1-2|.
CASSQTGGGYTF
TGTGCCAGCAGCCAGACAGGTGGCGGCTACACCTTC
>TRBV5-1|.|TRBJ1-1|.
CASRTGFGTEAFF
TGCGCCAGCAGAACAGGGTTTGGGACTGAAGCTTTCTTT
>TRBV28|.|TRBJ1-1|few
CASSPSLQREAFF
TGTGCCAGCAGCCCCAGTCTTCAAAGAGAAGCTTTCTTT
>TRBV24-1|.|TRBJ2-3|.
CATSDYPEGTQGKDTQYF
TGTGCCACCAGTGATTACCCCGAGGGCACCCAAGGGAAAGATACGCAGTATTTT
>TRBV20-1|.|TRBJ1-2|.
CSASFRGAYGYTF
TGCAGTGCTAGTTTCAGGGGTGCCTATGGCTACACCTTC
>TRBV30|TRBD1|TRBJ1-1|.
CAWSVGQGAPEAFF
TGTGCCTGGAGTGTGGGACAGGGGGCGCCTGAAGCTTTCTTT
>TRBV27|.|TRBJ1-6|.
CASSLSLNSPLHF
TGTGCCAGCAGTTTATCCCTAAATTCACCCCTCCACTTT
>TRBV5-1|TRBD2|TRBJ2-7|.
CASSLAVSYEQYF
TGCGCCAGCAGCCTAGCGGTTTCCTACGAGCAGTACTTC
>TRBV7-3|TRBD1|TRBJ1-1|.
CASSSQPGGTEAFF
TGTGCCAGCAGCTCTCAACCAGGGGGCACTGAAGCTTTCTTT
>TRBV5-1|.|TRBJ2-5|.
CASSLEGGQETQYF
TGCGCCAGCAGCTTGGAGGGGGGGCAAGAGACCCAGTACTTC